This entry features one T cell receptor beta chain sequence. The junction had 6 bases not matched to a gene; V was cut back by 8 bases and J by 3 bases. The CDR3 is made up of 14 amino acids. Germline CDR1 and CDR2: SGHAT and FQNNGV. The sample comes from a study of cytomegalovirus exposure and HLA in healthy donors. In the PCR, 60 Vbeta and 13 Jbeta primers were used. The data were produced by immunoSEQ multiplex PCR, yet TCRdb's version contains in-frame clones alone and is incomplete. The sample contains 90,000 to 120,000 clones, over 80% of which appear only once. What was sequenced was PBMCs. The chain couples TRBV11-2 to TRBJ2-7, with TRBD1 identical over 11 bases. The source of this sequence is a man younger than 45 in good health and CMV-seropositive. The DNA for the CDR3 is TGTGCCAGCGGGGGGACAGGGGGATTCTACGAGCAGTACTTC. It codes for CASGGTGGFYEQYF.